These T cell receptor beta chains were read from a single sample in a study of identical twins. TCRdb ran MiXCR on the 5' RACE reads and lists one entry per CDR3 protein. The sample has around 1.7 million distinct CDR3 sequences; roughly 35% are singletons. Specimen: cord blood. Receptor source: a newborn girl in good health. The CDR3 runs from the conserved cysteine through the conserved F or W. Each record gives: CDR3 protein, CDR3 DNA, D gene, clone size, V gene, J gene, CDR3 length. The D gene is left open where the match is weak. Clone size is shown for a subset of rows, as once, few, many or a class of expanded clone.

CDR3: CSVDIGQVQYF
DNA: TGCAGCGTTGATATTGGACAGGTGCAGTACTTC
D: TRBD1
size: .
V: TRBV29-1
J: TRBJ2-5
length: 11

CDR3: CASSRQGQQQFF
DNA: TGTGCCAGCAGTAGACAAGGCCAGCAGCAGTTCTTC
D: .
size: .
V: TRBV2
J: TRBJ2-1
length: 12

CDR3: CASSFQGLDEQYF
DNA: TGCGCCAGCAGCTTTCAGGGTTTGGACGAGCAGTACTTC
D: .
size: .
V: TRBV5-1
J: TRBJ2-7
length: 13

CDR3: CASSLQAGWPGELFF
DNA: TGTGCCAGCAGCTTACAGGCGGGGTGGCCCGGGGAGCTGTTTTTT
D: .
size: .
V: TRBV11-2
J: TRBJ2-2
length: 15

CDR3: CSVEGPPMRGSSYNEQFF
DNA: TGCAGCGTTGAAGGGCCCCCAATGCGGGGTAGCTCCTACAATGAGCAGTTCTTC
D: .
size: .
V: TRBV29-1
J: TRBJ2-1
length: 18

CDR3: CSVETSGPSRGDTQYF
DNA: TGCAGCGTTGAGACTAGCGGGCCCAGTCGGGGAGATACGCAGTATTTT
D: TRBD2
size: many
V: TRBV29-1
J: TRBJ2-3
length: 16

CDR3: CSVEWAGDITKTQYF
DNA: TGCAGCGTTGAATGGGCAGGGGATATTACCAAAACGCAGTATTTT
D: .
size: .
V: TRBV29-1
J: TRBJ2-3
length: 15

CDR3: CASINRDRGNEQYF
DNA: TGTGCCAGCATCAACCGGGACAGGGGGAACGAGCAGTACTTC
D: TRBD1
size: .
V: TRBV28
J: TRBJ2-7
length: 14

CDR3: CSTRVTGGRNQPQHF
DNA: TGCAGTACTAGAGTTACAGGGGGAAGAAATCAGCCCCAGCATTTT
D: TRBD1
size: .
V: TRBV20-1
J: TRBJ1-5
length: 15

CDR3: CSASALLTDSFYNEQFF
DNA: TGCAGTGCTAGTGCCCTCCTGACTGACTCCTTTTACAATGAGCAGTTCTTC
D: .
size: .
V: TRBV20-1
J: TRBJ2-1
length: 17

CDR3: CSARNLAGGTDTQYF
DNA: TGCAGTGCTAGAAATCTAGCGGGAGGCACAGATACGCAGTATTTT
D: TRBD2
size: .
V: TRBV20-1
J: TRBJ2-3
length: 15

CDR3: CSARDRRSSRNQPQHF
DNA: TGCAGTGCTAGAGATCGGAGGTCCAGCCGCAATCAGCCCCAGCATTTT
D: .
size: .
V: TRBV20-1
J: TRBJ1-5
length: 16